These 20 T cell receptor beta chains originate from one sample sequenced in a study of blood T cell repertoires in COVID-19. Clones were sequenced by immunoSEQ multiplex PCR, and TCRdb holds only the in-frame ones, with some missing. This table holds around 160,000 clones, roughly nine tenths found once. The material sequenced was peripheral blood. The receptors were gathered from a man aged 18 to 29 with acute or convalescent COVID-19.

The chain employs TRBV6-1 and TRBJ1-2; no reliable D call. CDR1 is MNHNS, CDR2 SASEGT, per germline. The CDR3 spans 13 residues. V lost 2 bases and J 4 bases, leaving 8 bases between the germline ends. This CDR3 reads CASSESVLYGYTF. The CDR3 nucleotides are TGTGCCAGCAGTGAAAGCGTACTCTATGGCTACACCTTC.

This chain joins TRBV30 and TRBJ1-3; D unresolved. There are 15 residues in the CDR3. The germline V and J ends were trimmed by 3 bases and 0 bases, with 12 bases remaining between them. Per germline, CDR1 GTSNPN and CDR2 SVGIG (reference sequence). CDR3 sequence reads: CAWRPWQDSGNTIYF. The DNA of the CDR3 is TGTGCCTGGAGGCCCTGGCAGGACTCTGGAAACACCATATATTTT.

V is TRBV5-6 and J is TRBJ1-4; 7 nucleotides align to TRBD1. This CDR3 comprises 14 residues. J was trimmed by 8 bases and V by 2 bases; bases with no gene match: 6. Per germline, CDR1 SGHDT and CDR2 YYEEEE. The CDR3 spells CASSFGTVGEKLFF. CDR3 DNA: TGTGCCAGCAGCTTCGGGACAGTGGGGGAAAAACTGTTTTTT.

The genes are TRBV7-2 and TRBJ1-3; the D is unclear. This CDR3 has 15 residues. V was pared by 1 base and J by 0 bases, with 7 bases between. Germline lookup yields CDR1 SGHTA and CDR2 FQGNSA. For the CDR3, the DNA is TGTGCCAGCAGCTTAGACGGAGCCTCTGGAAACACCATATATTTT. Amino acids: CASSLDGASGNTIYF.

The V call is TRBV19, the J call TRBJ1-5; 8 bases match TRBD1. The CDR3 consists of 14 residues. Unmatched junction bases numbered 3, after V lost 5 bases and J lost 3 bases. Germline-derived CDR1 and CDR2 are LNHDA and SQIVND (reference sequence). The CDR3 coding sequence is TGTGCCAGTAGTGGACAGGGAAACAATCAGCCCCAGCATTTT. This sequence encodes CASSGQGNNQPQHF.

This clone was recorded once. The chain is built from TRBV7-3 and TRBJ2-3; D unresolved. Between the trimmed V and J ends, which lost 5 bases and 1 base, there was a span of 10 bases. The CDR3 contains 14 residues. Per the germline V gene, CDR1 is SGHTA and CDR2 is FQGTGA. In DNA form, the CDR3 reads TGTGCCAGCAGCCCAAGCAGCGGCACAGATACGCAGTATTTT. Encoded protein: CASSPSSGTDTQYF.

This clone occurred once. This chain links TRBV5-1 with TRBJ1-1; D is ambiguous. The CDR3 has 14 residues. CDR1 is SGHRS and CDR2 is YFSETQ in the germline V gene. Trimming took off 0 bases at V and 1 base at J, with 7 bases between the two ends. The CDR3 DNA follows: TGCGCCAGCAGCTTGGCCCCAGAGAACACTGAAGCTTTCTTT. Its protein product is CASSLAPENTEAFF.

The V call is TRBV6-5, the J call TRBJ2-7; D may be TRBD2 (5 bases). The CDR3 covers 15 residues. V gave up 0 bases and J gave up 3 bases, with 12 bases separating them. Germline V CDR1 and CDR2: MNHEY, SVGAGI. The CDR3 sequence is CASSYSKSRGYEQYF. The DNA of the CDR3 is TGTGCCAGCAGTTACTCGAAGTCTCGGGGCTACGAGCAGTACTTC.

V and J are TRBV5-1 and TRBJ1-2, with D possibly being TRBD1 (6 bases). The CDR3 has 14 residues. Germline CDR1 reads SGHRS; CDR2 reads YFSETQ. V gave up 4 bases and J gave up 8 bases, with 18 bases separating them. The CDR3 here is CASSPDGTPSGYTF. The CDR3 DNA reads TGCGCCAGCAGCCCGGATGGGACACCCTCCGGCTACACCTTC.

V gene TRBV7-9 combines with J gene TRBJ2-3; TRBD1 agrees at 9 bases. The germline CDR1 and CDR2 sequences are SEHNR and FQNEAQ (reference sequence). The trim removed 2 bases at V and 5 bases at J, leaving 5 bases unmatched. The CDR3 consists of 15 residues. The CDR3 sequence: CASSLITGGLDTQYF. CDR3 bases: TGTGCCAGCAGCTTAATAACAGGGGGCCTAGATACGCAGTATTTT.

V gene TRBV4-1 combines with J gene TRBJ2-2; no firm D call. This CDR3 region has 16 residues. Trimming left V 1 base short and J 4 bases short, with 13 bases between. Germline V CDR1 and CDR2: MGHRA, YSYEKL. The CDR3 region has the DNA TGCGCCAGCAGCCAAGCGCTTAACCGCGCCACCGGGGAGCTGTTTTTT. It translates to CASSQALNRATGELFF.

The chain joins TRBV3-1 (or the pseudogene TRBV3-2) to TRBJ2-3; 13 nucleotides line up with TRBD2. CDR1 and CDR2 from the germline V gene are LGHDT and YNNKEL (reference sequence). The V segment lost 2 bases and the J segment 4 bases; nucleotides outside the gene matches: 6. The CDR3 loop spans 17 amino acids. CDR3 coding DNA: TGTGCCAGCAGCCAACCTACTAGCGGGGGGGCGTCAGATACGCAGTATTTT. Its protein product is CASSQPTSGGASDTQYF.

This clone was counted once. The chain employs TRBV2 and TRBJ2-7, with 7 bases matching TRBD1. V was pared by 10 bases and J by 1 base, with 10 bases of the junction left unmatched. Per germline, CDR1 SNHLY and CDR2 FYNNEI. The CDR3 runs to 14 residues. The CDR3 is CATSEGTASYEQYV. DNA for the CDR3: TGTGCCACTTCAGAAGGGACAGCTTCCTACGAGCAGTACGTC.

The chain has TRBV19 and TRBJ2-1, with a possible D match to TRBD2 (6 bases). Trimming removed 11 bases from V and 0 bases from J, with 14 bases in between. There are 14 residues in the CDR3. Germline CDR1 LNHDA, CDR2 SQIVND (reference sequence). CDR3: CASRGTPSYNEQFF. CDR3 in DNA: TGTGCCTCCCGCGGGACTCCCTCCTACAATGAGCAGTTCTTC.

This chain connects TRBV28 to TRBJ1-2, with no clear D. This CDR3 has 10 residues. Looked up from germline, CDR1 is MDHEN and CDR2 is SYDVKM. Between the trimmed V and J ends, which lost 6 bases and 8 bases, there was a span of 7 bases. The CDR3 DNA follows: TGTGCCAGCAGGAGAAGAGGCTACACCTTC. Its protein product is CASRRRGYTF.

This clone was recorded once. This rearrangement joins TRBV5-6 to TRBJ1-1, with 8 bases identical to TRBD1. The CDR3 spans 14 residues. J was trimmed by 4 bases and V by 4 bases; bases with no gene match: 6. Germline V gene data show CDR1 as SGHDT and CDR2 as YYEEEE. CDR3 protein: CASSMGQALTEAFF. DNA of the CDR3: TGTGCCAGCAGCATGGGACAGGCTCTCACTGAAGCTTTCTTT. Combining the CDR3 with reference TRBV5-6 and TRBJ1-1 gives the whole variable domain DAGVTQSPTHLIKTRGQQVTLRCSPKSGHDTVSWYQQALGQGPQFIFQYYEEEERQRGNFPDRFSGHQFPNYSSELNVNALLLGDSALYLCASSMGQALTEAFFGQGTRLTVV.

This sequence joins TRBV27 and TRBJ1-6; weak D call: TRBD1 (5 bases). The CDR3 spans 12 residues. V lost 3 bases, J lost 10 bases, and 7 bases lay in between. CDR1 is MNHEY, CDR2 SMNVEV, per germline (reference sequence). The CDR3 nucleotides read TGTGCCAGCAGTTTCGGGGGATCACCCCTCCACTTT. Protein: CASSFGGSPLHF.

The genes are TRBV6-2 or TRBV6-3 and TRBJ2-3; 12 bases map to TRBD2. V shed 6 bases, J shed 2 bases, and the junction held 9 bases outside the gene matches. The CDR3 spans 17 residues. The germline V gene encodes CDR1 MNHEY and CDR2 SVGEGT. Written as DNA, the CDR3 is TGTGCCAGCAGCCGACGACTAGCGGGGGCATTCACAGATACGCAGTATTTT. This translates into CASSRRLAGAFTDTQYF.

The chain recombines TRBV6-4 with TRBJ1-2; D is unresolved. Germline-derived CDR1 and CDR2 are MRHNA and SNTAGT. Trimming stripped 4 bases from V and 7 bases from J, with 10 bases between. CDR3 size: 12 residues. For the CDR3, the DNA is TGTGCCAGCAGTGGTGGCCGGGGTGGCTACACCTTC. It specifies CASSGGRGGYTF.

This clone has just a few counts. The V gene is TRBV11-2, the J gene TRBJ2-1; D is perhaps TRBD2 (6 bases). This CDR3 is 15 amino acids long. Germline CDR1 reads SGHAT; CDR2 reads FQNNGV. The V end lost 4 bases, the J end lost 10 bases, and 20 bases lay between the germline ends. The CDR3 bases are TGTGCCAGCAGCTCACTAAGTCGGAGGGACGGCGAGCAGTTCTTC. Protein sequence: CASSSLSRRDGEQFF.